This TCR beta chain was identified during a study of monozygotic twins with inflammatory bowel disease. Study-wide results and caveats: The authors could not tell different T cell subtypes apart.

This CDR3 is 14 amino acids long. CDR1 and CDR2 from the germline V gene are SGDLS and YYNGEE. Note on this clonotype: Its target is unknown.

For each CDR3 protein, TCRdb gives one entry from its re-call of the 5' RACE reads, without DNA. This sample contains 300,000 to 400,000 distinct CDR3 sequences. This TCR was sampled from a human donor with ulcerative colitis or Crohn's disease, or a healthy co-twin of an affected twin (not recorded which). V is TRBV9 and J is TRBJ2-7; TCRdb's D call of TRBD1 is untestable without DNA. Sequenced material: blood. The CDR3 spells CASSAGTGIDEQYF.